This TCR beta chain was found in a study of blood T cell repertoires in COVID-19. Study-level background: COVID-19 samples collected from the United States, Italy and Spain covered acute and convalescent phases. Nucleic acid was either cDNA or gDNA, and it came from T cells, B-cell-depleted T cells, or PBMCs.

Per the study methods: How many nucleated cells were present was estimated from reference gene primer amplification. Libraries were prepared by immunoSEQ multiplex PCR; TCRdb keeps only in-frame clonotypes and omits some of them. That table supplies the V and J calls and clone size; D and trimming were determined from the DNA. The table includes 110,000 to 150,000 clones, roughly four fifths detected once. This clone was counted only a few times. V was trimmed by 3 bases and J by 2 bases, leaving 19 bases between them. From germline, CDR1 is SGHNT and CDR2 YENEEA. The CDR3 has 18 residues. The sequence was obtained from a woman of 80 years or more with acute or convalescent COVID-19. The sequencing sample was made of peripheral blood. The chain uses TRBV11-3 and TRBJ2-2, with D maybe TRBD2 (5 bases). This CDR3 is CASSLDWGGSVNTGELFF. The DNA of the CDR3 is TGTGCCAGCAGCTTGGACTGGGGTGGTTCGGTCAACACCGGGGAGCTGTTTTTT.